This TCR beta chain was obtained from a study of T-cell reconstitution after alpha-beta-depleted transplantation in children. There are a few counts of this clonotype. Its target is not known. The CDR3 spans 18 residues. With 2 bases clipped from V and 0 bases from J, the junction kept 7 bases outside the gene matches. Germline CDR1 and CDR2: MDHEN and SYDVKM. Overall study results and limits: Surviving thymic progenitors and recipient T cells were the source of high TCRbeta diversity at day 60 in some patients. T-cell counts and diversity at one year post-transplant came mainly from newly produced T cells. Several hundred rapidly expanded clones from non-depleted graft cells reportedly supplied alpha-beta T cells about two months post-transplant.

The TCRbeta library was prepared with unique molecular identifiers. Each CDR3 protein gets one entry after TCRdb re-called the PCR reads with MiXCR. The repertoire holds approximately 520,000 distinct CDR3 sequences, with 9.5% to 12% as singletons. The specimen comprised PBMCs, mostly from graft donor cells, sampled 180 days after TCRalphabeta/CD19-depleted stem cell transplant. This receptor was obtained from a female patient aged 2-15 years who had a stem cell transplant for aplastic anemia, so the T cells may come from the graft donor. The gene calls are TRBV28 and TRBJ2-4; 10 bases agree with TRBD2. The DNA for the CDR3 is TGTGCCAGCAGTTTAGTGGGACTAGCGTTCTTAGCCAAAAACATTCAGTACTTC. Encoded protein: CASSLVGLAFLAKNIQYF. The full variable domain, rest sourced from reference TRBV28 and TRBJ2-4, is DVKVTQSSRYLVKRTGEKVFLECVQDMDHENMFWYRQDPGLGLRLIYFSYDVKMKEKGDIPEGYSVSREKKERFSLILESASTNQTSMYLCASSLVGLAFLAKNIQYFGAGTRLSVL.